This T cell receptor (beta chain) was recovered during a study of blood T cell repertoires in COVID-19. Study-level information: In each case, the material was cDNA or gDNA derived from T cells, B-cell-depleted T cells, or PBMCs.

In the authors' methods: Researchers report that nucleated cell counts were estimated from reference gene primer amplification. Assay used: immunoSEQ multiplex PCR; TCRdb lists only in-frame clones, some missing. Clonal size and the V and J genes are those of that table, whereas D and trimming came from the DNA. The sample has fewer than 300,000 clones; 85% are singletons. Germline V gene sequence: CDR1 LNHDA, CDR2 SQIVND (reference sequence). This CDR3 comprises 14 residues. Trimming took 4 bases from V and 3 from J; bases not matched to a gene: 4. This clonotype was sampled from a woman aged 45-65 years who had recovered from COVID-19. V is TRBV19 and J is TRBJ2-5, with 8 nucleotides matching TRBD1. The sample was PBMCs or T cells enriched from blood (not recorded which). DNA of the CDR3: TGTGCCAGTAGTACGGACAGGGTTAAAGAGACCCAGTACTTC. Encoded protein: CASSTDRVKETQYF.